The clone carrying this T cell receptor beta chain came up a few times. The target antigen is unknown. The treatment: approximately nine-day PBMC culture with coronavirus spike peptide pools or control peptides (ViraFEST assay). Days 3 and 7 were when half the medium was replaced with fresh IL-2 medium. The CDR3 covers 13 residues. Deletions cut 5 bases from V and 5 bases from J, with 12 bases between. In germline, CDR1 is LNHNV, CDR2 YYDKDF (reference sequence). This sample is part of a study of vaccination and CD4 T cells after COVID-19. Study-level information: Post-vaccine specimens were obtained a median about 70 days after dose two (range 14 to 241).

The study, taken as a whole, reports: Convalescent patients gained a median about 90% of their reactive clones only post-vaccination.

An Oncomine TCR Beta short-read assay was used to sequence the DNA from cultured CD4+ T cells. Each CDR3 protein is one row after TCRdb ran MiXCR on the PCR reads. The table shows 10,000 to 15,000 distinct CDR3 sequences, with around 42% occurring only once. The source material was CD4+ T cells from blood, cultured in vitro, sampled before SARS-CoV-2 vaccination. The chain is built from TRBV15 and TRBJ1-2, with D unclear. The sequence derives from a human donor who had recovered from COVID-19. The CDR3 protein is CATSSRVGYGYTF. The CDR3 DNA follows: TGTGCCACCAGCTCCCGAGTTGGTTATGGCTACACCTTC.